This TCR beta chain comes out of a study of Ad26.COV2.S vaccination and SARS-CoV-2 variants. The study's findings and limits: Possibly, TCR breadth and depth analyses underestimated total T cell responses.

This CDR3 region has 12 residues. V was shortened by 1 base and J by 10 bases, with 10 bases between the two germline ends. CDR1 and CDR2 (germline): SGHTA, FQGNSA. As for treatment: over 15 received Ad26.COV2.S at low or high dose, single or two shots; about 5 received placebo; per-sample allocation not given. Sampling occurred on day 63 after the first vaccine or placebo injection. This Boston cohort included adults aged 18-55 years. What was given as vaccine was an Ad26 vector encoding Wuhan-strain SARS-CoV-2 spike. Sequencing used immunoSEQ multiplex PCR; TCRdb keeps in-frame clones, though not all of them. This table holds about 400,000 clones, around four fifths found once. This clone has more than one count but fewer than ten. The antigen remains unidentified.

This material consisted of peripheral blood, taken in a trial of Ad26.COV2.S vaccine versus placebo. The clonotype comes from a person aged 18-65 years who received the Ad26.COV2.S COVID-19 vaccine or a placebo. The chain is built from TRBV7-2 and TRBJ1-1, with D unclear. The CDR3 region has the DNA TGTGCCAGCAGCTTAGACGTTCCCCCAGCTTTCTTT. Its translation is CASSLDVPPAFF.